Listed below are T cell receptor beta chains from one sample, sequenced in a study of blood T cell repertoires in COVID-19. Profiling relied on immunoSEQ multiplex PCR, and the TCRdb table lists in-frame clones only, not all of them. The table records about 90,000 clones, approximately 86% of them present only once. The sample taken for sequencing was peripheral blood. Receptors originate from a woman between 65 and 79 years old with active or convalescent COVID-19. The CDR3 runs from the conserved cysteine through the conserved F or W. D genes are given only for firm matches. Size tells how often a clone was seen (once, few, many) or the class of an expanded clone, and some rows leave it out.

V: TRBV9; D: TRBD2; size: NA; J: TRBJ2-7; CDR3: CASSLRSSGGFDEQYF; DNA: TGTGCCAGCAGCTTACGGTCAAGCGGGGGGTTTGACGAGCAGTACTTC
V: TRBV4-3; D: NA; size: NA; J: TRBJ2-6; CDR3: CASSQDLGGPGANVLTF; DNA: TGCGCCAGCAGCCAAGATTTAGGGGGACCCGGGGCCAACGTCCTGACTTTC
V: TRBV5-1; D: TRBD1; size: NA; J: TRBJ1-1; CDR3: CASSLAGTAMNTEAFF; DNA: TGCGCCAGCAGCTTGGCCGGGACAGCTATGAACACTGAAGCTTTCTTT
V: TRBV5-1; D: TRBD1; size: NA; J: TRBJ2-1; CDR3: CASSWDRVGYEQFF; DNA: TGCGCCAGCAGCTGGGACAGGGTAGGATATGAGCAGTTCTTC
V: TRBV7-2; D: TRBD2; size: NA; J: TRBJ2-5; CDR3: CASSSTPASGQYF; DNA: TGTGCCAGCAGCTCGACTCCCGCTAGCGGTCAGTACTTC
V: TRBV5-1; D: NA; size: NA; J: TRBJ2-3; CDR3: CASRSGQITDTQYF; DNA: TGCGCCAGCAGGAGCGGGCAGATCACAGATACGCAGTATTTT
V: TRBV7-9; D: TRBD1; size: NA; J: TRBJ1-2; CDR3: CASSPGDRGPGYGYTF; DNA: TGTGCCAGCAGCCCCGGAGACAGGGGGCCTGGCTATGGCTACACCTTC
V: TRBV21-1; D: NA; size: NA; J: TRBJ1-5; CDR3: CASSKAQGQPQHF; DNA: TGTGCCAGCAGCAAAGCCCAGGGGCAGCCCCAGCATTTT
V: TRBV5-1; D: TRBD2; size: NA; J: TRBJ2-3; CDR3: CASSLISGADTQYF; DNA: TGCGCCAGCAGCTTGATAAGCGGGGCAGATACGCAGTATTTT
V: TRBV19; D: TRBD1; size: NA; J: TRBJ1-2; CDR3: CASSIGGQGTYGYTF; DNA: TGTGCCAGTAGTATAGGCGGACAGGGGACCTATGGCTACACCTTC
V: TRBV5-1; D: NA; size: NA; J: TRBJ2-3; CDR3: CASSLDGRATDTQYF; DNA: TGCGCCAGCAGCTTGGATGGCAGGGCCACAGATACGCAGTATTTT
V: TRBV5-1; D: NA; size: NA; J: TRBJ1-1; CDR3: CASSLDYAGENTEAFF; DNA: TGCGCCAGCAGCTTGGATTACGCAGGGGAGAACACTGAAGCTTTCTTT
V: TRBV7-8; D: TRBD2; size: NA; J: TRBJ2-1; CDR3: CASSHGGREQFF; DNA: TGTGCCAGCAGCCACGGGGGGAGGGAGCAGTTCTTC
V: TRBV7-2; D: TRBD2; size: NA; J: TRBJ2-3; CDR3: CASSLAIAGAGSDTQYF; DNA: TGTGCCAGCAGCTTAGCAATAGCGGGGGCTGGTTCAGATACGCAGTATTTT
V: TRBV5-1; D: NA; size: NA; J: TRBJ1-1; CDR3: CASSPTWLAAEAFF; DNA: TGCGCCAGCAGCCCCACCTGGCTGGCCGCTGAAGCTTTCTTT
V: TRBV28; D: NA; size: NA; J: TRBJ1-2; CDR3: CASSLRRAAGSLGYGYTF; DNA: TGTGCCAGCAGTCTCCGTAGGGCAGCGGGTAGCTTGGGCTATGGCTACACCTTC
V: TRBV28; D: TRBD1; size: NA; J: TRBJ1-2; CDR3: CASRPDRVYGYTF; DNA: TGTGCCAGCAGACCCGACAGGGTCTATGGCTACACCTTC
V: TRBV2; D: TRBD1; size: NA; J: TRBJ1-2; CDR3: CASSGTGSIDGYTF; DNA: TGTGCCAGCAGTGGGACAGGAAGCATTGATGGCTACACCTTC
V: TRBV20-1; D: NA; size: NA; J: TRBJ1-2; CDR3: CSASDRNYGYTF; DNA: TGCAGTGCTAGTGACAGAAACTATGGCTACACCTTC
V: TRBV11-2; D: NA; size: NA; J: TRBJ2-5; CDR3: CASSGGAKETQYF; DNA: TGTGCCAGCAGCGGAGGAGCCAAGGAGACCCAGTACTTC
V: TRBV19; D: TRBD1; size: NA; J: TRBJ1-2; CDR3: CASSIWTGGNYGYTF; DNA: TGTGCCAGTAGTATTTGGACAGGGGGCAACTATGGCTACACCTTC
V: TRBV28; D: TRBD1; size: NA; J: TRBJ1-1; CDR3: CASSSGTENTEAFF; DNA: TGTGCCAGCAGTTCCGGGACAGAGAACACTGAAGCTTTCTTT
V: TRBV28; D: TRBD2; size: NA; J: TRBJ2-7; CDR3: CASSRGLAGYEQYF; DNA: TGTGCCAGCAGCAGAGGACTAGCGGGCTACGAGCAGTACTTC
V: TRBV9; D: TRBD2; size: NA; J: TRBJ2-3; CDR3: CASSALAGWDTQYF; DNA: TGTGCCAGCAGCGCACTAGCGGGGTGGGATACGCAGTATTTT
V: TRBV19; D: NA; size: NA; J: TRBJ1-1; CDR3: CASSTDTMADTEAFF; DNA: TGTGCCAGTAGTACCGATACAATGGCGGACACTGAAGCTTTCTTT
V: TRBV7-9; D: NA; size: NA; J: TRBJ1-5; CDR3: CASSSWDKPSAQHF; DNA: TGTGCCAGCAGCTCCTGGGACAAACCATCAGCCCAGCATTTT
V: TRBV18; D: TRBD2; size: NA; J: TRBJ2-1; CDR3: CASSQLAGGANEQFF; DNA: TGTGCCAGCTCACAACTAGCGGGGGGAGCGAATGAGCAGTTCTTC
V: TRBV5-1; D: TRBD2; size: NA; J: TRBJ2-3; CDR3: CASSLRGLSTDTQYF; DNA: TGCGCCAGCAGCTTGCGGGGACTAAGCACAGATACGCAGTATTTT
V: TRBV6-2/TRBV6-3; D: NA; size: NA; J: TRBJ2-7; CDR3: CASSSMPRVGEQYF; DNA: TGTGCCAGCAGTTCCATGCCCAGGGTTGGGGAGCAGTACTTC
V: TRBV24-1; D: TRBD1; size: NA; J: TRBJ2-2; CDR3: CATSTRTGVGAGELFF; DNA: TGTGCCACGAGCACCCGGACAGGTGTAGGAGCCGGGGAGCTGTTTTTT
V: TRBV3-1/TRBV3-2; D: TRBD2; size: NA; J: TRBJ2-7; CDR3: CASSQRRLAPSSYEQYF; DNA: TGTGCCAGCAGCCAACGCCGACTAGCACCGAGCTCCTACGAGCAGTACTTC
V: TRBV11-3; D: TRBD1; size: NA; J: TRBJ2-7; CDR3: CASSLYGTGMEQYF; DNA: TGTGCCAGCAGCTTATACGGGACAGGGATGGAGCAGTACTTC
V: TRBV18; D: NA; size: NA; J: TRBJ1-6; CDR3: CASSISGEKGSPLHF; DNA: TGTGCCAGCTCCATCTCAGGGGAAAAAGGTTCACCCCTCCACTTT
V: TRBV19; D: NA; size: NA; J: TRBJ1-3; CDR3: CARGSQGGNTIYF; DNA: TGTGCCCGTGGGTCTCAGGGGGGAAACACCATATATTTT
V: TRBV6-6; D: NA; size: NA; J: TRBJ1-3; CDR3: CASSYSTGISGNTIYF; DNA: TGTGCCAGCAGTTACTCGACAGGAATCTCTGGAAACACCATATATTTT
V: TRBV18; D: TRBD1; size: few; J: TRBJ2-2; CDR3: CASSPWTGGLNTGELFF; DNA: TGTGCCAGCTCACCATGGACAGGGGGCCTTAACACCGGGGAGCTGTTTTTT
V: TRBV5-1; D: NA; size: NA; J: TRBJ1-1; CDR3: CASSLQGYPEAFF; DNA: TGCGCCAGCAGCTTGCAGGGGTACCCTGAAGCTTTCTTT